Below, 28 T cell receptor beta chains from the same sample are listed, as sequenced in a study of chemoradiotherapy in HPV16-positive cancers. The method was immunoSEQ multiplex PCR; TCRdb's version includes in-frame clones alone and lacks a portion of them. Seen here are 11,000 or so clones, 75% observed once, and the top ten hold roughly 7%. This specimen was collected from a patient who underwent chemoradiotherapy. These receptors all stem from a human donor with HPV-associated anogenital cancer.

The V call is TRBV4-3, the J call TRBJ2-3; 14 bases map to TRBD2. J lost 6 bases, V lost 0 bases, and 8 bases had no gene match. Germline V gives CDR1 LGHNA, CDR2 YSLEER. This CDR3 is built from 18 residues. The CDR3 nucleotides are TGCGCCAGCAGCCAAGATGAGACTAGCGGGAGGGCCTCGGATACGCAGTATTTT. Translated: CASSQDETSGRASDTQYF.

The CDR3 loop reads CASSLDSPKVNEQFF. In DNA, the CDR3 is TGCGCCAGCAGCTTGGACAGCCCTAAGGTAAATGAGCAGTTCTTC. The rearrangement joins TRBV5-1 to TRBJ2-1; unclear D gene. This CDR3 comprises 15 residues. Trimming took 0 bases from V and 7 from J, leaving 14 bases between them. Germline V gene sequence: CDR1 SGHRS, CDR2 YFSETQ.

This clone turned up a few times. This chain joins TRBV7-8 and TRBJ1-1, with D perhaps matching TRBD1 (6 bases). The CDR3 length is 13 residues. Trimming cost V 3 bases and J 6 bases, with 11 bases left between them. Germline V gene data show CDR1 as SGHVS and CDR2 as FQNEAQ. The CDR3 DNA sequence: TGTGCCAGCAGCTTCAGGGGAGAGGCTGAAGCTTTCTTT. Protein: CASSFRGEAEAFF.

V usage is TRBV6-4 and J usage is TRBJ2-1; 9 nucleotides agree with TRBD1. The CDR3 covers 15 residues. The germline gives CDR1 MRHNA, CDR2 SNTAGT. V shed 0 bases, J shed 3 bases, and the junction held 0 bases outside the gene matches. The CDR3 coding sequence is TGTGCCAGCAGTGACTCGACAGGGGGCTACAATGAGCAGTTCTTC. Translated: CASSDSTGGYNEQFF.

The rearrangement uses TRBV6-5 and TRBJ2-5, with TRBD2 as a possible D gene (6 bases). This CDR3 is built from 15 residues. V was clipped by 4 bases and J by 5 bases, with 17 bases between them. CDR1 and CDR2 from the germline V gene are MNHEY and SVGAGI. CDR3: CASSSADGTPETQYF. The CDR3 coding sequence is TGTGCCAGCAGTTCCGCCGACGGGACTCCGGAGACCCAGTACTTC.

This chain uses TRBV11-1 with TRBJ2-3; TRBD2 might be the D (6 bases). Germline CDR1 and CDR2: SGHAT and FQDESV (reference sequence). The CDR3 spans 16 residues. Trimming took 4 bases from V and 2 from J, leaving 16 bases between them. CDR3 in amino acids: CASSSRGLSNTDTQYF. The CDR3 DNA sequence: TGTGCCAGCAGCTCCCGGGGACTTTCTAACACAGATACGCAGTATTTT. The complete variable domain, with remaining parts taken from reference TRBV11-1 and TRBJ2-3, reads EAEVAQSPRYKITEKSQAVAFWCDPISGHATLYWYRQILGQGPELLVQFQDESVVDDSQLPKDRFSAERLKGVDSTLKIQPAELGDSAMYLCASSSRGLSNTDTQYFGPGTRLTVL.

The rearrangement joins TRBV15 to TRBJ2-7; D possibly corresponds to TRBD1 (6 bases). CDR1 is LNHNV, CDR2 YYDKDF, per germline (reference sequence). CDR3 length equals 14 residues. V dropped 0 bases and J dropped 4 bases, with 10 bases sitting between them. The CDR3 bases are TGTGCCACCAGCAGAGAACAGGGAGTATACGAGCAGTACTTC. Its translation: CATSREQGVYEQYF.

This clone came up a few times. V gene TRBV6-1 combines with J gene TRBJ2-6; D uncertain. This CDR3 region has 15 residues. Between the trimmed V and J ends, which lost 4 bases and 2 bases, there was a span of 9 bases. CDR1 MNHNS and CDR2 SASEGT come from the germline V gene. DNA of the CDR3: TGTGCCAGCAGTGCCACAGCAGCTGGGGCCAACGTCCTGACTTTC. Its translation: CASSATAAGANVLTF.

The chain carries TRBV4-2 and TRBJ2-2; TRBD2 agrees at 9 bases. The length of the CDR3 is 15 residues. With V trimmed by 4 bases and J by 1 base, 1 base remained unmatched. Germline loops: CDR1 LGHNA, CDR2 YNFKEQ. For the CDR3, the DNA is TGTGCCAGCAGCCCGACTAGCGGGAACACCGGGGAGCTGTTTTTT. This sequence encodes CASSPTSGNTGELFF.

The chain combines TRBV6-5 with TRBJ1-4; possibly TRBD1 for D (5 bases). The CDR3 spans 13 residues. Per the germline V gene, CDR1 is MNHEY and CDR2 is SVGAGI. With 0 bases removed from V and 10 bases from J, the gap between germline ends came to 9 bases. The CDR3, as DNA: TGTGCCAGCAGTTACTCGACTGGGGGAAAACTGTTTTTT. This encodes CASSYSTGGKLFF.

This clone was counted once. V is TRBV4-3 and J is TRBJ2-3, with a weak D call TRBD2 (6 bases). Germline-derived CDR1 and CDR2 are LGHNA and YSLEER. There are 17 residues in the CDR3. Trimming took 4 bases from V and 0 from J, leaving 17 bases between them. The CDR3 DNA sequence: TGCGCCAGCAGCCGTCAAGTTCTAGCGACTAGCACAGATACGCAGTATTTT. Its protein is CASSRQVLATSTDTQYF.

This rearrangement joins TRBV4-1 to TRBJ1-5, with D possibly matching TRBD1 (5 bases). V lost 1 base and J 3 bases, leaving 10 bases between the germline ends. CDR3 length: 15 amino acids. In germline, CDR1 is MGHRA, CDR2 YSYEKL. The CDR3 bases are TGCGCCAGCAGCCAAGCGGGACGGAACAATCAGCCCCAGCATTTT. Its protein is CASSQAGRNNQPQHF.

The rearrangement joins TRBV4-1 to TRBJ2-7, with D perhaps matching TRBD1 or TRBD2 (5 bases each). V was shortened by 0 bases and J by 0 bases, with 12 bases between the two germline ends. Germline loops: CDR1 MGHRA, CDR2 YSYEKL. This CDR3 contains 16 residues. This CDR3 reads CASSQDQVGVSYEQYF. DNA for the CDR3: TGCGCCAGCAGCCAAGATCAGGTGGGGGTCTCCTACGAGCAGTACTTC.

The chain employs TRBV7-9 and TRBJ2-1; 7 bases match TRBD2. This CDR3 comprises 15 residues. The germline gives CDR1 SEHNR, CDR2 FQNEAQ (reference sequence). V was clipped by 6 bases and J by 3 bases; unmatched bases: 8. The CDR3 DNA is TGTGCCAGCAGTTTGCTGGCGGGAGACTACAATGAGCAGTTCTTC. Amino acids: CASSLLAGDYNEQFF.

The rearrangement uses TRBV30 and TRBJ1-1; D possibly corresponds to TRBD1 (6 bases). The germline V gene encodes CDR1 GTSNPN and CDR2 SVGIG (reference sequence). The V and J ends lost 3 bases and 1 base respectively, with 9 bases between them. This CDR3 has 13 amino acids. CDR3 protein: CAWSEQGNTEAFF. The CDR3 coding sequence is TGTGCCTGGAGCGAACAGGGGAACACTGAAGCTTTCTTT.

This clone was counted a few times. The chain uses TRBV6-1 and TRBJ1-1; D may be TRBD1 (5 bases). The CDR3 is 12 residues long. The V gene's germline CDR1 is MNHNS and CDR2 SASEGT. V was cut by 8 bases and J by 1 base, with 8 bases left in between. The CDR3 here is CASAGSNTEAFF. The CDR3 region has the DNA TGTGCCAGCGCAGGGTCGAACACTGAAGCTTTCTTT.

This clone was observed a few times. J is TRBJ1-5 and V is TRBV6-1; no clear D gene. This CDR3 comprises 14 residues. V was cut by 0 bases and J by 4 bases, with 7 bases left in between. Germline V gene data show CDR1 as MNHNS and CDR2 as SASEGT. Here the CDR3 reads CASSEARGNQPQHF. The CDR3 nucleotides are TGTGCCAGCAGTGAAGCTAGAGGTAATCAGCCCCAGCATTTT.

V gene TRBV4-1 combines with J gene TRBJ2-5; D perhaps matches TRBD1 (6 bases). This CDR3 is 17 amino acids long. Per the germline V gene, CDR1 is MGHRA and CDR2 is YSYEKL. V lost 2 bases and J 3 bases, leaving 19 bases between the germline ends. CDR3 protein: CASSQPKGQGIEETQYF. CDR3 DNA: TGCGCCAGCAGCCAACCAAAAGGGCAGGGGATAGAAGAGACCCAGTACTTC.

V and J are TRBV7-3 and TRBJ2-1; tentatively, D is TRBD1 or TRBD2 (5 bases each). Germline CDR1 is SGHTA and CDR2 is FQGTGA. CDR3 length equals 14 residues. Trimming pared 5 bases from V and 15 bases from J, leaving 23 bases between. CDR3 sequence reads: CASSPGGLQGAPFF. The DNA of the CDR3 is TGTGCCAGCAGCCCCGGAGGACTCCAAGGGGCCCCGTTCTTC.

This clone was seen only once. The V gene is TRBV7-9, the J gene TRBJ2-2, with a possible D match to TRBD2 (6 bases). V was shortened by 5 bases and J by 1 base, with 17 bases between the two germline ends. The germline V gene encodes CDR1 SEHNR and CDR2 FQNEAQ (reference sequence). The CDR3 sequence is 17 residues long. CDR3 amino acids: CASSPWDSTENTGELFF. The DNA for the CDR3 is TGTGCCAGCAGCCCCTGGGACTCGACGGAGAACACCGGGGAGCTGTTTTTT.

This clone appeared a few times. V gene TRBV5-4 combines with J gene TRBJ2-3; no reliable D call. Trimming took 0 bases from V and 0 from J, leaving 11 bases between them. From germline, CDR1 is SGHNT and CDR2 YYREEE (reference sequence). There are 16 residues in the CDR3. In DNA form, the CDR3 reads TGTGCCAGCAGCTTGGCCAGGAGACAAAGCACAGATACGCAGTATTTT. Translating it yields CASSLARRQSTDTQYF.

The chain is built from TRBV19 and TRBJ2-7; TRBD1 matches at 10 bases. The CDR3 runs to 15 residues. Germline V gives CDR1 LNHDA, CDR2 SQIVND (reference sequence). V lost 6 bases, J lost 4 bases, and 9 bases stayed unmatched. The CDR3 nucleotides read TGTGCCAGTAGCAGAACCGGGACAGGGGCATACGAGCAGTACTTC. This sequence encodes CASSRTGTGAYEQYF.

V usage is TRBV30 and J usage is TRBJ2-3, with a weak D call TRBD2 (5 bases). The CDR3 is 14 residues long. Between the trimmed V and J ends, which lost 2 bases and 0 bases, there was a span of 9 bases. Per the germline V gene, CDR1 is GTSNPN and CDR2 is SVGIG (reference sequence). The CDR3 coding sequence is TGTGCCTGGAGTCGGGGTAGAAGCACAGATACGCAGTATTTT. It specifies CAWSRGRSTDTQYF.

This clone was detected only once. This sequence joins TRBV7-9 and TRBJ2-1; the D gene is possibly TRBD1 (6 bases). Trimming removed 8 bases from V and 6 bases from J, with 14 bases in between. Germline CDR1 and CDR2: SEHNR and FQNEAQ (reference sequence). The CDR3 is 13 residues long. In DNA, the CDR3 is TGTGCCAGCGGGGGCGGACCCATCAATGAGCAGTTCTTC. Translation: CASGGGPINEQFF.

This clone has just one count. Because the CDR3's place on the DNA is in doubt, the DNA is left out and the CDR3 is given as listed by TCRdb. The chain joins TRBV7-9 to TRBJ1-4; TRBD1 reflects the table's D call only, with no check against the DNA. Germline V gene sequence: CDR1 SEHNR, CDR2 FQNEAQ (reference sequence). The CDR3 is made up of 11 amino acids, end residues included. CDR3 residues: CASSFGQGVFF.

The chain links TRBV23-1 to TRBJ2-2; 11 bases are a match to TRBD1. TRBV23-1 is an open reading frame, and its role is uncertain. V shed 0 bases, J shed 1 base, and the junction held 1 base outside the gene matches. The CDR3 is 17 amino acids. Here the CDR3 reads CASSQSGQGVNTGELFF. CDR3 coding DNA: TGCGCCAGCAGTCAATCGGGACAGGGGGTGAACACCGGGGAGCTGTTTTTT.

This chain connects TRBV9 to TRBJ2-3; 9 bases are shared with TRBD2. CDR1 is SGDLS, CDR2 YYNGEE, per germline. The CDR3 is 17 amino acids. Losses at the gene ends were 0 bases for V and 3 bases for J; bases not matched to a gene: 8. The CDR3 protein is CASSVEPREGPTDTQYF. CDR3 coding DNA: TGTGCCAGCAGCGTAGAGCCGCGGGAGGGCCCGACAGATACGCAGTATTTT.

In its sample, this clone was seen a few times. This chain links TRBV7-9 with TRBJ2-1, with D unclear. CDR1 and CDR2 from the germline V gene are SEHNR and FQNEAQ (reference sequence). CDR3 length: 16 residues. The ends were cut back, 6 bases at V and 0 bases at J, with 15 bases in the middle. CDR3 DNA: TGTGCCAGCAGGGATACGGATAACGGCTCCTACAATGAGCAGTTCTTC. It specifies CASRDTDNGSYNEQFF.